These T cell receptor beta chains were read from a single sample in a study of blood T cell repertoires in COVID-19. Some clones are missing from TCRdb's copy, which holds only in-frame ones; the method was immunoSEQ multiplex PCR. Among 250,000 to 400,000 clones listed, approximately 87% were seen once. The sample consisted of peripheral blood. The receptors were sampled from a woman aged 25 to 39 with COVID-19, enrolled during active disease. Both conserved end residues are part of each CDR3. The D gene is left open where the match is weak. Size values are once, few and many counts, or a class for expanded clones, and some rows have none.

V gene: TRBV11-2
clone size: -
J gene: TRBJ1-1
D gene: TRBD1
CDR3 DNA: TGTGCCAGCAGATTAGGACAGGGGGTCACTGAAGCTTTCTTT
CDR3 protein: CASRLGQGVTEAFF

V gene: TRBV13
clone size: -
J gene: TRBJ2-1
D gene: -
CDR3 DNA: TGTGCCAGCAGCTCCAAAAGACAGTCACCTTACGATGAGCAGTTCTTC
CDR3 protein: CASSSKRQSPYDEQFF

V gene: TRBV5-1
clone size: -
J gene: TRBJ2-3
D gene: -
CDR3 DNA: TGCGCCAGCAGCTTTTGGGCCCAAAACGCGGGAGATACGCAGTATTTT
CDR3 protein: CASSFWAQNAGDTQYF

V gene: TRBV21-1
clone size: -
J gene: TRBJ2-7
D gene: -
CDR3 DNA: TGTGCCAGCAGCAAAGGTGACTTTCGTCGGGAAGGGAGAGAGCAGTACTTC
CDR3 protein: CASSKGDFRREGREQYF

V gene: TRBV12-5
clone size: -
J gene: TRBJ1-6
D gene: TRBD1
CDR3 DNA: TGTGCTAGTGGTTTGGGCAGGGGGTATAATTCACCCCTCCACTTT
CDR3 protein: CASGLGRGYNSPLHF

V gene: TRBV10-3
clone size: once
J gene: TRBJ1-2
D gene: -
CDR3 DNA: TGTGCCATCAGTGATGGACAGTACTATGGCTACACCTTC
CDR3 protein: CAISDGQYYGYTF

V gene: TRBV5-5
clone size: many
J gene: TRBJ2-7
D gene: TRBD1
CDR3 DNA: TGTGCCAGCAGCACAGGGGGCTACGAGCAGTACTTC
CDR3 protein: CASSTGGYEQYF

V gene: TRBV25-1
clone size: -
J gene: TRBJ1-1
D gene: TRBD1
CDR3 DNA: TGTGCCAGCAAGGGGCAGGGGGCTACTGAAGCTTTCTTT
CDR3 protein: CASKGQGATEAFF

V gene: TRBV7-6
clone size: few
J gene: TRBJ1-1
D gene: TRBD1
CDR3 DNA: TGTGCCAGCAGCCCCGGGACAGGATTGGGGGCTGAAGCTTTCTTT
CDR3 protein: CASSPGTGLGAEAFF

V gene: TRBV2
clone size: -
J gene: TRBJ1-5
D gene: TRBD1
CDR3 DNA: TGTGCCAGCAGTCAGGGGGCTGGGAATCAGCCCCAGCATTTT
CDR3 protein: CASSQGAGNQPQHF

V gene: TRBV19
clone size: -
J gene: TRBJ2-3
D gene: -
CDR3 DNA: TGTGCCAGTAGTATAGAGCGGGTCGGAGCCACAGATACGCAGTATTTT
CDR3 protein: CASSIERVGATDTQYF

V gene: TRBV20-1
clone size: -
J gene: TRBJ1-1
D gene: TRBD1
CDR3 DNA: TGCAGTGCTAGTACAGGGGTGGGCACTGAAGCTTTCTTT
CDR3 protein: CSASTGVGTEAFF

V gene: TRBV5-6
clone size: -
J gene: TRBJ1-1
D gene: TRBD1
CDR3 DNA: TGTGCCAGCAGGTATCAGGGGGCCCGCACTGAAGCTTTCTTT
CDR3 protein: CASRYQGARTEAFF

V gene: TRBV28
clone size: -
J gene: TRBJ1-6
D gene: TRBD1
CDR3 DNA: TGTGCCAGCAGTTTCCCCACCGGGACAGGGGAATCACCCCTCCACTTT
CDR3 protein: CASSFPTGTGESPLHF

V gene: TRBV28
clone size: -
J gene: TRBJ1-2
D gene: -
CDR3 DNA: TGTGCCAGCAGTTTTTCTAGGGAGGACTATGGCTACACCTTC
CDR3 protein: CASSFSREDYGYTF

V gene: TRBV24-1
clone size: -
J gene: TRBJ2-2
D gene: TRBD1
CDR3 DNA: TGTGCCACCAGTGACCAACCGGGACAGGGGGACACCGGGGAGCTGTTTTTT
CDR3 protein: CATSDQPGQGDTGELFF

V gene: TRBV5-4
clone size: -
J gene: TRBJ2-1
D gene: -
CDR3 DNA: TGTGCCAGCAGCTTGGCGACGGGAAGGGTGCATGAGCAGTTCTTC
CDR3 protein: CASSLATGRVHEQFF

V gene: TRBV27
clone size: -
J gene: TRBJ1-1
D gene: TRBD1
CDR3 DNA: TGTGCCAGCACGTCCACAGGGGGAAACACTGAAGCTTTCTTT
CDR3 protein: CASTSTGGNTEAFF

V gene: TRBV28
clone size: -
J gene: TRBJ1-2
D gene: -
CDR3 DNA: TGTGCCAGCAGTTTAGAGAGTAGCTATGGCTACACCTTC
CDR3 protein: CASSLESSYGYTF

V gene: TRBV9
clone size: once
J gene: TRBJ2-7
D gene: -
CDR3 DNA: TGTGCCAGCAGCGTAGCTCCTAGTATCCACGAGCAGTACTTC
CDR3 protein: CASSVAPSIHEQYF

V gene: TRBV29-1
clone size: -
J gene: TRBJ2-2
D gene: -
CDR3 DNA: TGCAGCGTTGGACAGAGATTGAACACCGGGGAGCTGTTTTTT
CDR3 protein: CSVGQRLNTGELFF

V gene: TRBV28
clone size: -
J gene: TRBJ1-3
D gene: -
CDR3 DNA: TGTGCCAGCAAGATAGGGCGGGGCGGCAGGGCTGGAAACACCATATATTTT
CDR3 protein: CASKIGRGGRAGNTIYF

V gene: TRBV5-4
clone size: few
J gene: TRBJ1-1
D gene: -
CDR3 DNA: TGTGCCAGCAGCTTGGAAGGGGTGCCCACCAACACTGAAGCTTTCTTT
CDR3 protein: CASSLEGVPTNTEAFF

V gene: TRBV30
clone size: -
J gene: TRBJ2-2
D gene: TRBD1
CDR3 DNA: TGTGCCTGGAGTTCGGGACAGGCGTACACCGGGGAGCTGTTTTTT
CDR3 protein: CAWSSGQAYTGELFF

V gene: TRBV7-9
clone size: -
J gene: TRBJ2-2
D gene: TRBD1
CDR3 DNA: TGTGCCAGCAGCTCCTCGACAGGGGGCACCGGGGAGCTGTTTTTT
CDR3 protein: CASSSSTGGTGELFF

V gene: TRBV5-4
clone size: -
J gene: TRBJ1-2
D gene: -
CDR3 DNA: TGTGCCAGCAGCTTGCTGAGGGTGGAGGGCTACACCTTC
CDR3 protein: CASSLLRVEGYTF

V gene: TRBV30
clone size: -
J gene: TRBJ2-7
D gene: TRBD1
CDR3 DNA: TGTGCCTGGAAGGGGGCGCACGAGCAGTACTTC
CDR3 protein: CAWKGAHEQYF

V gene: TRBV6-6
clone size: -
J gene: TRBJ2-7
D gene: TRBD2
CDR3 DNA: TGTGCCAGCAGCGGGGGGTACGAGCAGTACTTC
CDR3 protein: CASSGGYEQYF

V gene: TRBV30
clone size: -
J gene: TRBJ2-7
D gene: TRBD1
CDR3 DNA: TGTGCCTGGAGTTCCGGGACAGATAGCTCCTACGAGCAGTACTTC
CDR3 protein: CAWSSGTDSSYEQYF

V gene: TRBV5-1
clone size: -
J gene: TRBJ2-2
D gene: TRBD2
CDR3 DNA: TGCGCCAGCAGTACTAGCGGTAACACCGGGGAGCTGTTTTTT
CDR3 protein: CASSTSGNTGELFF

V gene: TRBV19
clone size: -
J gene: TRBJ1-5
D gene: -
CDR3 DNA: TGTGCCAGTAGTAAACAGGGAGACAATCAGCCCCAGCATTTT
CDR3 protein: CASSKQGDNQPQHF

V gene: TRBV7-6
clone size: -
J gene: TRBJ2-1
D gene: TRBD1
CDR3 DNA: TGTGCCAGCAGCTCTATCGACAGGGTCTACAATGAGCAGTTCTTC
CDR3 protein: CASSSIDRVYNEQFF

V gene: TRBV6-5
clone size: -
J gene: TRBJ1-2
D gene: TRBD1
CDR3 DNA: TGTGCCAGCAGTTATCGGGACAGTTATGGCTACACCTTC
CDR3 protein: CASSYRDSYGYTF

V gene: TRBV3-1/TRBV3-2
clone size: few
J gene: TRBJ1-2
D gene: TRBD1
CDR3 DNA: TGTGCCAGCAGTAACGGACAGGGGGCATATGGCTACACCTTC
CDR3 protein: CASSNGQGAYGYTF

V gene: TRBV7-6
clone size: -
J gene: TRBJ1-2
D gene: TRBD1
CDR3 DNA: TGTGCCAGCAGCTTAGACGGGACAGGGTTCTATGGCTACACCTTC
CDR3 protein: CASSLDGTGFYGYTF

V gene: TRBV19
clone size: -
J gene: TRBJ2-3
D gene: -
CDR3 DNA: TGTGCCAGTAGGGGCAGGGGAGATTATACGCAGTATTTT
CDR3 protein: CASRGRGDYTQYF

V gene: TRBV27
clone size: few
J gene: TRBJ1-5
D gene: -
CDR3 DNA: TGTGCCAGCAGTTTGGAGAGGGGCAATCAGCCCCAGCATTTT
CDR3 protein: CASSLERGNQPQHF

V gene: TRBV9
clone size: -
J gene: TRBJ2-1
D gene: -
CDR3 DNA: TGTGCCAGCAGCGACCGGGACTTCTACAATGAGCAGTTCTTC
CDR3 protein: CASSDRDFYNEQFF

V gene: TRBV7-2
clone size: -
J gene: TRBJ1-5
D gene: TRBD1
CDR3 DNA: TGTGCCAGCAGCTTAAGACAGGGTAATCAGCCCCAGCATTTT
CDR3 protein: CASSLRQGNQPQHF

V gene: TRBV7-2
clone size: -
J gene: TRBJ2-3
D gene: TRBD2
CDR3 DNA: TGTGCCAGCAGCTTATGGGGGACTAGCGGACCTGCTAGCACAGATACGCAGTATTTT
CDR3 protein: CASSLWGTSGPASTDTQYF

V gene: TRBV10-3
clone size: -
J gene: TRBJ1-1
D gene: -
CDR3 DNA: TGTGCCATCAGTGCGGGGTTGAACACTGAAGCTTTCTTT
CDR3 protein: CAISAGLNTEAFF

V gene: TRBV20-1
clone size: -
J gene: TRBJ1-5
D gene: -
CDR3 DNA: TGCAGTGCTAGTTTTGGGACATCAGGGGTCAATCAGCCCCAGCATTTT
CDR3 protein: CSASFGTSGVNQPQHF

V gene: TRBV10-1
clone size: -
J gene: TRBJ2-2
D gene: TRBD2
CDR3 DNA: TGCGCCAGCAGGACTAGCGGGAGAGGGGCCGGGGAGCTGTTTTTT
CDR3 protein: CASRTSGRGAGELFF

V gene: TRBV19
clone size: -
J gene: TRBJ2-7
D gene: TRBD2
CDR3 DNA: TGTGCCAGTAGTGTGACTAGCGGGAACTACGAGCAGTACTTC
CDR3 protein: CASSVTSGNYEQYF

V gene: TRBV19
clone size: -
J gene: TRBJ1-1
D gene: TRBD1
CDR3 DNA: TGTGCCAGTATACAGGGGGCGGGAGGTGAAGCTTTCTTT
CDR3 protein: CASIQGAGGEAFF

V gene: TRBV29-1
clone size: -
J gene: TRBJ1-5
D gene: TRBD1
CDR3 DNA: TGCAGCGCCCGGACAGGGAATCAGCCCCAGCATTTT
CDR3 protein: CSARTGNQPQHF

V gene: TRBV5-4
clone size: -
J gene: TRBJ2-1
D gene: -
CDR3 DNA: TGTGCCAGCAGCATAGAGGTTCTGGATGAGCAGTTCTTC
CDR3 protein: CASSIEVLDEQFF

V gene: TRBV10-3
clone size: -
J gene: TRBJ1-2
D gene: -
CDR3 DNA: TGTGCCATCAGTGAGTCGGGGGAGGACTATGGCTACACCTTC
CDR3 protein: CAISESGEDYGYTF

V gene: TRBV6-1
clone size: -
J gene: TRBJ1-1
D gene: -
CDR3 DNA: TGTGCCAGCAGTGACCCAGGGGACGTGAACACTGAAGCTTTCTTT
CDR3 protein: CASSDPGDVNTEAFF